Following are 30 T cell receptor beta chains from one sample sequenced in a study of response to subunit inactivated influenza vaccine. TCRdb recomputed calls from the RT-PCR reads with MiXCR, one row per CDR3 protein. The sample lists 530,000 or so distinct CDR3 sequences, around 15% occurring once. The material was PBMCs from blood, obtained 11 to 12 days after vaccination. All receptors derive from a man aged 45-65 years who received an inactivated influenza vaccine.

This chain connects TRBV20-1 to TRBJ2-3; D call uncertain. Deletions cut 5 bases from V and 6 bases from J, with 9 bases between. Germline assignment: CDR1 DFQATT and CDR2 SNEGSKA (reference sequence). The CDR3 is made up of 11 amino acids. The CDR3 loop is CSAYSADTQYF. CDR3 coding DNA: TGCAGTGCTTATAGTGCCGATACGCAGTATTTT.

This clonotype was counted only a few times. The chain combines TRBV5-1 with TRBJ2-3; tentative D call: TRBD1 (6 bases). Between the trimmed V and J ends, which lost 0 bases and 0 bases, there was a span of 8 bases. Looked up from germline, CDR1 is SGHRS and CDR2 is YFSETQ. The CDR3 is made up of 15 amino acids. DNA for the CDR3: TGCGCCAGCAGCTTGGACAGGGTGAGCACAGATACGCAGTATTTT. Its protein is CASSLDRVSTDTQYF.

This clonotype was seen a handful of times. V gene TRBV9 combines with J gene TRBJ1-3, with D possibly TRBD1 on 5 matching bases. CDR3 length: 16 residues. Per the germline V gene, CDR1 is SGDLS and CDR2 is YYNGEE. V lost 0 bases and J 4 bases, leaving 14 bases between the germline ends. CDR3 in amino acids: CASSVGGPAGGNTIYF. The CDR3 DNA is TGTGCCAGCAGCGTAGGGGGACCTGCAGGAGGAAACACCATATATTTT. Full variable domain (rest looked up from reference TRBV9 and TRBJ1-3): DSGVTQTPKHLITATGQRVTLRCSPRSGDLSVYWYQQSLDQGLQFLIQYYNGEERAKGNILERFSAQQFPDLHSELNLSSLELGDSALYFCASSVGGPAGGNTIYFGEGSWLTVV.

As DNA, the CDR3 is TGTGCCAGCAGTTACGGGCAGGGTCCACATGAGCAGTTCTTC. It translates to CASSYGQGPHEQFF. The V call is TRBV6-2 or TRBV6-3, the J call TRBJ2-1, with D perhaps matching TRBD1 (5 bases). The CDR3 has 14 residues. CDR1 and CDR2 (germline): MNHEY, SVGEGT. The ends were cut back, 2 bases at V and 8 bases at J, with 13 bases in the middle.

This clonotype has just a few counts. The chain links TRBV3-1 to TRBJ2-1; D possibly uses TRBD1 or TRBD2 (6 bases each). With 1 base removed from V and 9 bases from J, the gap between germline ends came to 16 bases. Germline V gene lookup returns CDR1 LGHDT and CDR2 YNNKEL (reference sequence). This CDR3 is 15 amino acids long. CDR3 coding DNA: TGTGCCAGCAGCCAAGGGGTCCCCGGAGGGGGTGAGCAGTTCTTC. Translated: CASSQGVPGGGEQFF.

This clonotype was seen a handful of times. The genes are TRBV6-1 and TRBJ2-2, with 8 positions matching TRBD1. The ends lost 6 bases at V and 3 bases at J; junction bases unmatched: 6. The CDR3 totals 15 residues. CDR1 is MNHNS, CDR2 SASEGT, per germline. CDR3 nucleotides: TGTGCCAGCAGCCGTCAACAGGGGGACACCGGGGAGCTGTTTTTT. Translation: CASSRQQGDTGELFF.

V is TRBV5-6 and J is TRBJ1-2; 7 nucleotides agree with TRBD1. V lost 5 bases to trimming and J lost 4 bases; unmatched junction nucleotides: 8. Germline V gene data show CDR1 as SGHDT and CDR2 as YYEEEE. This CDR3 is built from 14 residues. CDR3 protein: CASRAMGQIYGYTF. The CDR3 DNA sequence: TGTGCCAGCAGAGCCATGGGACAGATCTATGGCTACACCTTC.

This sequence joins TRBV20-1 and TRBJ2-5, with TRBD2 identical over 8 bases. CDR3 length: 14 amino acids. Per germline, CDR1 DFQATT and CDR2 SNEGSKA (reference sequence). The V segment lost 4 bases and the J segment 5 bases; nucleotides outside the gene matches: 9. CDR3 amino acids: CSAIPSGLGETQYF. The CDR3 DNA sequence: TGCAGTGCTATCCCTAGCGGGCTCGGGGAGACCCAGTACTTC.

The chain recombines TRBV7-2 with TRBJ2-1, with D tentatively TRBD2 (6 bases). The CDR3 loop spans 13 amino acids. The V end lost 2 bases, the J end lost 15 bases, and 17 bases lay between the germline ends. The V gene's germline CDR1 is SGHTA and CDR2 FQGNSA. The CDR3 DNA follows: TGTGCCAGCAGCTTAACCGGGAGCGCACACCTGTTCTTC. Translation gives CASSLTGSAHLFF.

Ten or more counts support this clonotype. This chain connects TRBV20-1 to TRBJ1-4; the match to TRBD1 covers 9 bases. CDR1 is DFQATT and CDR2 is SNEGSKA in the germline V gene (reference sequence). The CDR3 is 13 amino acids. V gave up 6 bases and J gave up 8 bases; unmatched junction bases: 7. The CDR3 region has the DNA TGCAGTGCCCGAACAGGGGGCAGGGAAAAACTGTTTTTT. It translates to CSARTGGREKLFF.

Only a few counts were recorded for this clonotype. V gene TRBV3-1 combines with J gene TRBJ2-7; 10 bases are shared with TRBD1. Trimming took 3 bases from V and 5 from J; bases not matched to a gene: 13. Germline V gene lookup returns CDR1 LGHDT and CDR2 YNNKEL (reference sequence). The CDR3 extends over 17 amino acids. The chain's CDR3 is CASSHLPTGGAHNEQYF. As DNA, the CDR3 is TGTGCCAGCAGCCACCTTCCGACAGGGGGCGCCCACAACGAGCAGTACTTC.

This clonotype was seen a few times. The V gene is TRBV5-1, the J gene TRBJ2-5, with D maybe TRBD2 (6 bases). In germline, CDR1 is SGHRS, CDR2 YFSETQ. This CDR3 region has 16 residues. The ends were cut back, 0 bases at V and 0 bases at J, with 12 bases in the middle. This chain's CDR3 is CASSLGTTLYQETQYF. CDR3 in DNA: TGCGCCAGCAGCTTGGGGACTACCCTGTACCAAGAGACCCAGTACTTC.

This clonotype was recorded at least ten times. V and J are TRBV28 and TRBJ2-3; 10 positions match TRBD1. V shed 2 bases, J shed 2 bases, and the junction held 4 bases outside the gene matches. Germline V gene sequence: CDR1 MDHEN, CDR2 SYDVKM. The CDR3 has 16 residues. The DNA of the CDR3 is TGTGCCAGCAGTTTACGGGGACAGGGGAACACAGATACGCAGTATTTT. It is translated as CASSLRGQGNTDTQYF.

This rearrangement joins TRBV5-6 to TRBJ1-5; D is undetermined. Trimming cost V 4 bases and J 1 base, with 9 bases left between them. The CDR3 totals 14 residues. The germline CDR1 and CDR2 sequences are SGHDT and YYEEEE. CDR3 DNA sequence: TGTGCCAGCAGCAAACAAGGGAGCAATCAGCCCCAGCATTTT. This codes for CASSKQGSNQPQHF. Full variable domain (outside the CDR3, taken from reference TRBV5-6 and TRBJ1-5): DAGVTQSPTHLIKTRGQQVTLRCSPKSGHDTVSWYQQALGQGPQFIFQYYEEEERQRGNFPDRFSGHQFPNYSSELNVNALLLGDSALYLCASSKQGSNQPQHFGDGTRLSIL.

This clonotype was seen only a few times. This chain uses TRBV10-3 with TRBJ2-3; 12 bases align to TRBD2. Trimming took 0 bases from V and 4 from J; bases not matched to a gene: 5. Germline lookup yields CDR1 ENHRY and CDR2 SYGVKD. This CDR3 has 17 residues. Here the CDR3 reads CAISESPTSGSADTQYF. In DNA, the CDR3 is TGTGCCATCAGTGAGTCCCCGACTAGCGGGAGCGCAGATACGCAGTATTTT.

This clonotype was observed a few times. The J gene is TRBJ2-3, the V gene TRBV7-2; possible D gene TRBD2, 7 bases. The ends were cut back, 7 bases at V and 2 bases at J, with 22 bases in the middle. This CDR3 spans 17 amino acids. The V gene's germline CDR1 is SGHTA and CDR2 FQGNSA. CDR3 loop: CASTSRPRGGATDTQYF. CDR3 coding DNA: TGTGCCAGCACTTCTAGGCCTCGAGGGGGGGCCACAGATACGCAGTATTTT.

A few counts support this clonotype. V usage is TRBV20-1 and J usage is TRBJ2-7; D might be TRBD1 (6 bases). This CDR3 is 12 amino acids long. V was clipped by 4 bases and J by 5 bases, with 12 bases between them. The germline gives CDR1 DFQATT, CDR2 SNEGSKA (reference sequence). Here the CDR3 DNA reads TGCAGTGCTACCAGGGGCAGGGACGAGCAGTACTTC. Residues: CSATRGRDEQYF.

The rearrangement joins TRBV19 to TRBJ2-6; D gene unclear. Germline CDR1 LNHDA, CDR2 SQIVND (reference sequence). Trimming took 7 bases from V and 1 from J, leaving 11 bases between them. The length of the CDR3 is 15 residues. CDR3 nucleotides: TGTGCCAGTACTACGGCCGGGTCTGGGGCCAACGTCCTGACTTTC. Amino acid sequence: CASTTAGSGANVLTF.

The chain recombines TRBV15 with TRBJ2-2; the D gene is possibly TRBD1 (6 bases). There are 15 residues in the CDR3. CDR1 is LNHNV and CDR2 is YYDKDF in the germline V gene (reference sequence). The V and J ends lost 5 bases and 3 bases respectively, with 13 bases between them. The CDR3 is CATSGSYRDTGELFF. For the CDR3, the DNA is TGTGCCACCAGCGGTTCCTACAGGGACACCGGGGAGCTGTTTTTT.

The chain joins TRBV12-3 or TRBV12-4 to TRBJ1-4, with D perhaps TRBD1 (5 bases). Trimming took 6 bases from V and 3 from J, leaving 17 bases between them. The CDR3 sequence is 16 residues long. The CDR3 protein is CASSPGPRGANEKLFF. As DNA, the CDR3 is TGTGCCAGCAGCCCCGGTCCACGGGGGGCTAATGAAAAACTGTTTTTT.

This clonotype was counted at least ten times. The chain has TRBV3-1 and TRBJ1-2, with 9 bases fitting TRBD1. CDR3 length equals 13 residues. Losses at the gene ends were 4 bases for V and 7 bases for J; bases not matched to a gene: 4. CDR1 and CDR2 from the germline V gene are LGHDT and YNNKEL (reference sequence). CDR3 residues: CASSPTGGVGYTF. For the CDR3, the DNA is TGTGCCAGCAGCCCCACAGGGGGCGTTGGCTACACCTTC.

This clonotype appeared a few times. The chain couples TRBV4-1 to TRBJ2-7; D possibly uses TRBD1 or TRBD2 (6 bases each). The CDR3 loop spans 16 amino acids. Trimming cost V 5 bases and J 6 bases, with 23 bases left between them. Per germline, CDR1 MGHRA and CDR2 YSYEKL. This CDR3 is CASSREAGHPLREQYF. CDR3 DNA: TGCGCCAGCAGCAGGGAGGCGGGACATCCGCTTCGCGAGCAGTACTTC.

CDR3 bases: TGTGCCAGCAGCCAGTCGGTGGTGAACACTGAAGCTTTCTTT. This translates into CASSQSVVNTEAFF. The chain recombines TRBV14 with TRBJ1-1; D call uncertain. Germline-derived CDR1 and CDR2 are SGHDN and FVKESK. The CDR3 runs to 14 residues. Trimming took 3 bases from V and 0 from J, leaving 8 bases between them.

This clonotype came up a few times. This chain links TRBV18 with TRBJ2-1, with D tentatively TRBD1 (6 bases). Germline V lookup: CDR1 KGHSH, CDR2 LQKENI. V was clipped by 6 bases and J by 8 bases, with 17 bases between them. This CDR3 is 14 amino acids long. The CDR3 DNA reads TGTGCCAGCTCCCCTTTCAGGGGCCTCGATGAGCAGTTCTTC. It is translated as CASSPFRGLDEQFF.

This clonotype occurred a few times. CDR3 DNA: TGTGCCAGTAGTATAGACTTGAGCGGGAGAACAGATACGCAGTATTTT. This codes for CASSIDLSGRTDTQYF. The chain combines TRBV19 with TRBJ2-3, with 8 bases aligning to TRBD2. Losses at the gene ends were 0 bases for V and 3 bases for J; bases not matched to a gene: 5. The CDR3 spans 16 residues. Germline V CDR1 and CDR2: LNHDA, SQIVND (reference sequence).

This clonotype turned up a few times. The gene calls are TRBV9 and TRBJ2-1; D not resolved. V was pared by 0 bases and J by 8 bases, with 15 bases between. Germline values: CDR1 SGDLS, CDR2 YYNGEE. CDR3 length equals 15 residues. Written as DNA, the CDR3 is TGTGCCAGCAGCGTAGACCAGTCGAACGCGTATGAGCAGTTCTTC. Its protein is CASSVDQSNAYEQFF. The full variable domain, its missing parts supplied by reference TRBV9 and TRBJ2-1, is DSGVTQTPKHLITATGQRVTLRCSPRSGDLSVYWYQQSLDQGLQFLIQYYNGEERAKGNILERFSAQQFPDLHSELNLSSLELGDSALYFCASSVDQSNAYEQFFGPGTRLTVL.

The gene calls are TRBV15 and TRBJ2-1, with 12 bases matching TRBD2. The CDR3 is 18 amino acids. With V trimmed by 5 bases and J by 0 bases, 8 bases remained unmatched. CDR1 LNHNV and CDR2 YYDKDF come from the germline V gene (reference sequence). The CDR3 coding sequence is TGTGCCACCAGCGGGACTAGCGGGCGACAAAGCTCCTACAATGAGCAGTTCTTC. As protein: CATSGTSGRQSSYNEQFF.

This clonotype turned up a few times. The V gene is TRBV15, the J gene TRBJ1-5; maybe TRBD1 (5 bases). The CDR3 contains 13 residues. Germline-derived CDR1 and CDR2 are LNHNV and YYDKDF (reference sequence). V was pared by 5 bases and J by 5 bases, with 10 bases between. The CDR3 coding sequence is TGTGCCACCAGCGAGGGGCTTGATCAGCCCCAGCATTTT. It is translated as CATSEGLDQPQHF.

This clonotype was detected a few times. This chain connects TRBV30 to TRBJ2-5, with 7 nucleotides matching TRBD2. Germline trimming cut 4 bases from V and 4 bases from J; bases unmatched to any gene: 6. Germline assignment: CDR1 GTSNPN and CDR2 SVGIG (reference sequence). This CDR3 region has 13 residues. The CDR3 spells CAWTRTRGETQYF. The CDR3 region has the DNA TGTGCCTGGACTCGGACTAGGGGAGAGACCCAGTACTTC. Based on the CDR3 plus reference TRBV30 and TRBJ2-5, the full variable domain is SQTIHQWPATLVQPVGSPLSLECTVEGTSNPNLYWYRQAAGRGLQLLFYSVGIGQISSEVPQNLSASRPQDRQFILSSKKLLLSDSGFYLCAWTRTRGETQYFGPGTRLLVL.

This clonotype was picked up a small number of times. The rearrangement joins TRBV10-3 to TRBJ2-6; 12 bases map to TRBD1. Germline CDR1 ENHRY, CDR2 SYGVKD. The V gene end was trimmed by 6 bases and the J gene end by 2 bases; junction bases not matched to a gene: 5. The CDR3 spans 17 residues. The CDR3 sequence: CAIRPGQGAPGANVLTF. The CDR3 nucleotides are TGTGCCATCAGGCCGGGACAGGGGGCGCCTGGGGCCAACGTCCTGACTTTC.